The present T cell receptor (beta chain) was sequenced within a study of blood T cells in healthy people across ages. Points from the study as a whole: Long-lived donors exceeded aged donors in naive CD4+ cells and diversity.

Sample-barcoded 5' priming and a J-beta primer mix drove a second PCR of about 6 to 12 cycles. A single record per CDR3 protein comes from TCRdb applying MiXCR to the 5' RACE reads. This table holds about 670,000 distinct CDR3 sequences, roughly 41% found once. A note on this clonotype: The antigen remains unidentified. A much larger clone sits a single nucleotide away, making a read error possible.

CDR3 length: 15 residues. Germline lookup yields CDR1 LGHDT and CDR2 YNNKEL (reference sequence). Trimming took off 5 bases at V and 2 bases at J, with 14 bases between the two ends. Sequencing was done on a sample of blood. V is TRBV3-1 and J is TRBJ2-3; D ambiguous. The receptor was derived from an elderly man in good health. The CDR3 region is CASSSTRLATDTQYF. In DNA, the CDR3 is TGTGCCAGCAGCAGTACACGTCTCGCCACAGATACGCAGTATTTT.